This T cell receptor beta chain was retrieved from a study of vaccination effects on CD4 cells after COVID-19. The protocol was immunoSEQ multiplex PCR, while the TCRdb copy is restricted to in-frame clones and leaves out a portion. This sample carries about 64,000 clones, just over 70% of them seen once, and the ten largest clones take under 30%. The CDR3 runs 14 residues. CDR1 is LGHDT and CDR2 is YNNKEL in the germline V gene (reference sequence). V shed 0 bases and J shed 10 bases, with 13 bases lying between them. Once cultured for 9 to 11 days, the cells underwent separation to obtain CD4+ T cells. A positive SARS-CoV-2 PCR test fell between March and December 2020. Comment on this clone: Its antigen is not identified.

This specimen consisted of CD4+ T cells from PBMCs cultured without peptide, obtained before COVID-19 vaccination. The sequence derives from a human donor who had a prior SARS-CoV-2 infection. The rearrangement joins TRBV3-1 (or the pseudogene TRBV3-2) to TRBJ1-3; weak D call: TRBD1 (5 bases). Here the CDR3 reads CASSQDQGGETIYF. For the CDR3, the DNA is TGTGCCAGCAGCCAAGATCAGGGAGGGGAGACCATATATTTT.